A selection of T cell receptor beta chains follows, all from one sample in a study of CD8 T cells in ankylosing spondylitis. Via MiXCR, TCRdb re-called the 5' RACE reads, giving one row per CDR3 protein. The profile shows about 390,000 distinct CDR3 sequences, approximately 20% of them singletons. Sequenced input: blood, either unsorted or a sorted T cell fraction (not recorded which). These receptors came from a male donor with ankylosing spondylitis. The CDR3 runs from the conserved cysteine through the conserved F or W. The order of the fields is clone size, J gene, D gene, V gene, CDR3 DNA, CDR3 protein. D genes are given only for firm matches. Clone size, where shown, is once, few, many, or a class for clones that have expanded.

clone_size: .; j_call: TRBJ2-3; d_call: .; v_call: TRBV7-8; cdr3_nt: TGTGCCAGCAGCTCGGGCGGCCGCGGGACCTTTAGCACAGATACGCAGTATTTT; cdr3_aa: CASSSGGRGTFSTDTQYF
clone_size: few; j_call: TRBJ2-6; d_call: TRBD2; v_call: TRBV24-1; cdr3_nt: TGTGCCACCAGTAGGGGAGGACTAGCGGGCTCCTCTGGGGCCAACGTCCTGACTTTC; cdr3_aa: CATSRGGLAGSSGANVLTF
clone_size: many; j_call: TRBJ1-2; d_call: .; v_call: TRBV29-1; cdr3_nt: TGCAGCGTTGTTTTCGCAGGGAGGGACTATGGCTACACCTTC; cdr3_aa: CSVVFAGRDYGYTF
clone_size: few; j_call: TRBJ2-2; d_call: .; v_call: TRBV6-2/TRBV6-3; cdr3_nt: TGTGCCAGCAGACCCTGGGGGTACACCGGGGAGCTGTTTTTT; cdr3_aa: CASRPWGYTGELFF
clone_size: many; j_call: TRBJ2-1; d_call: .; v_call: TRBV24-1; cdr3_nt: TGTGCCACCAGTGATCCGACTTCCTACAATGAGCAGTTCTTC; cdr3_aa: CATSDPTSYNEQFF
clone_size: few; j_call: TRBJ2-7; d_call: TRBD2; v_call: TRBV5-1; cdr3_nt: TGCGCCAGCAGCTTGGCTGGACTAGCTGGTTACGAGCAGTACTTC; cdr3_aa: CASSLAGLAGYEQYF
clone_size: few; j_call: TRBJ2-1; d_call: TRBD2; v_call: TRBV3-1; cdr3_nt: TGTGCCAGCAGCCAAAGGGTGGGACTAGCGGGAATCGGATCAAGAGCTGAGCAGTTCTTC; cdr3_aa: CASSQRVGLAGIGSRAEQFF
clone_size: few; j_call: TRBJ1-2; d_call: .; v_call: TRBV7-3; cdr3_nt: TGTGCCAGCAGCTTATCCGGTGGCTACACCTTC; cdr3_aa: CASSLSGGYTF
clone_size: few; j_call: TRBJ2-1; d_call: TRBD1; v_call: TRBV12-3/TRBV12-4; cdr3_nt: TGTGCCAGCAGCCCCGGGACAGGCTATTCGGATGAGCAGTTCTTC; cdr3_aa: CASSPGTGYSDEQFF
clone_size: few; j_call: TRBJ2-5; d_call: .; v_call: TRBV6-5; cdr3_nt: TGTGCCAGCAGTTACAGGGGCTCGAAGACCCAGTACTTC; cdr3_aa: CASSYRGSKTQYF
clone_size: few; j_call: TRBJ2-1; d_call: .; v_call: TRBV5-1; cdr3_nt: TGCGCCAGCAGCTTCGAAGGGACGATACAGTTCTTC; cdr3_aa: CASSFEGTIQFF
clone_size: once; j_call: TRBJ1-1; d_call: .; v_call: TRBV5-1; cdr3_nt: TGCGCCAGCAGCTCACAGCGGGTAAATACTGAAGCTTTCTTT; cdr3_aa: CASSSQRVNTEAFF
clone_size: .; j_call: TRBJ2-7; d_call: TRBD1; v_call: TRBV28; cdr3_nt: TGTGCCAGCACCTTGACAGGGGGCAGCTCCTACGAGCAGTACTTC; cdr3_aa: CASTLTGGSSYEQYF
clone_size: few; j_call: TRBJ2-7; d_call: TRBD2; v_call: TRBV18; cdr3_nt: TGTGCCAGCTCACCCGGGGGGGGAACATGGGGAACCTACGAGCAGTACTTC; cdr3_aa: CASSPGGGTWGTYEQYF
clone_size: .; j_call: TRBJ2-1; d_call: .; v_call: TRBV9; cdr3_nt: TGTGCCAGCAGCCCGAGCAGGCGGGACAATGAGCAGTTCTTC; cdr3_aa: CASSPSRRDNEQFF
clone_size: few; j_call: TRBJ2-3; d_call: TRBD1; v_call: TRBV6-2/TRBV6-3; cdr3_nt: TGTGCCATAAAGGGACAGAGCCCAGATACGCAGTATTTT; cdr3_aa: CAIKGQSPDTQYF
clone_size: many; j_call: TRBJ2-7; d_call: TRBD2; v_call: TRBV4-2; cdr3_nt: TGTGCCAGCAGCCAAGAGATTAGCGGGGTTACCTACGAGCAGTACTTC; cdr3_aa: CASSQEISGVTYEQYF
clone_size: many; j_call: TRBJ2-7; d_call: .; v_call: TRBV29-1; cdr3_nt: TGCAGCGTGACTTCGGACCGCGACTACGAGCAGTACTTC; cdr3_aa: CSVTSDRDYEQYF
clone_size: .; j_call: TRBJ2-1; d_call: .; v_call: TRBV10-2; cdr3_nt: TGCGCCAGCAGCGAAACGGGACACCCTCTTAATGAGCAGTTCTTC; cdr3_aa: CASSETGHPLNEQFF
clone_size: .; j_call: TRBJ2-7; d_call: TRBD2; v_call: TRBV20-1; cdr3_nt: TGCAGTGCTAGAGACACTAGCGGGAGTTCCTACGAGCAGTACTTC; cdr3_aa: CSARDTSGSSYEQYF
clone_size: .; j_call: TRBJ2-7; d_call: TRBD1; v_call: TRBV13; cdr3_nt: TGTGCCAGCAGCTTTACCGGGACAGGGAGCTCCTACGAGCAGTACTTC; cdr3_aa: CASSFTGTGSSYEQYF
clone_size: few; j_call: TRBJ1-2; d_call: TRBD1; v_call: TRBV20-1; cdr3_nt: TGCAGTGCTAGAGGGACAGGGGAGGACTATGGCTACACCTTC; cdr3_aa: CSARGTGEDYGYTF
clone_size: .; j_call: TRBJ2-3; d_call: TRBD1; v_call: TRBV6-5; cdr3_nt: TGTGCCAGCAGTTACTCCGGGACAGGGGGACGAGATACGCAGTATTTT; cdr3_aa: CASSYSGTGGRDTQYF
clone_size: few; j_call: TRBJ2-3; d_call: TRBD2; v_call: TRBV27; cdr3_nt: TGTGCCAGCAGTTTATCCCTAGGACTAGCGGGAGGATCTAGCACAGATACGCAGTATTTT; cdr3_aa: CASSLSLGLAGGSSTDTQYF
clone_size: few; j_call: TRBJ1-6; d_call: TRBD1; v_call: TRBV10-3; cdr3_nt: TGTGCCATCAGTGACGAAGGAGCCGGGACAGGGGGCTGGTCACCCCTCCACTTT; cdr3_aa: CAISDEGAGTGGWSPLHF
clone_size: few; j_call: TRBJ1-2; d_call: .; v_call: TRBV20-1; cdr3_nt: TGCAGTGTAATGGAAAACTATGGCTACACCTTC; cdr3_aa: CSVMENYGYTF